This TCR beta chain was captured in a study of tumor-infiltrating lymphocytes in oesophageal squamous cell carcinoma listed by TCRdb under 2016. Library preparation was by PCR. This sample was sequenced with an Illumina HiSeq 2000. Through fastp at Q25 and MiXCR, TCRdb rebuilt clones from the public reads, retaining in-frame beta chains. Merged by CDR3 protein, the rows form single entries marked with the most common genes and DNA. Counted in this sample were about 24,000 distinct CDR3 sequences; more than 35% of them appeared once. The ten most abundant clones make up 23% of the sample. CDR1 and CDR2, per the germline V gene, are SGHVS and FQNEAQ. The CDR3 runs 14 residues from the cysteine to the phenylalanine. Left in the record is the CDR3 DNA by itself, 42 bases read in frame from the first base. As concerns this clonotype: Its antigen is still unknown. Base qualities are missing; no much larger clone stands one base away.

The source of this sequence is a male donor with esophageal squamous cell carcinoma. The sample taken for sequencing was esophageal tumor tissue. This sequence uses TRBV7-8 and TRBJ2-3; 6 matching bases give a weak D call of TRBD1. Judging by the DNA end, TRBJ1-1 fits better; the J call may be wrong. The DNA sequence follows: TGTGCCAGCACGTTCGGAGGGGGTTTAACTGAAGCTTTCTTT. Its coded protein is CASTFGGGLTEAFF.